The 26 T cell receptor beta chains below all came from one sample that was sequenced in a study of blood T cell repertoires in COVID-19. The method was immunoSEQ multiplex PCR; TCRdb's version includes in-frame clones alone and lacks a portion of them. The sample lists 150,000 to 200,000 clones, around 80% seen once, with approximately 7% in the top ten. Sequencing was done on a sample of peripheral blood. The source of these receptors is a man aged 65 to 85 with active or convalescent COVID-19.

The CDR3 coding sequence is TGCGCCAGCAGGGTAAGGGGGGGCTATGGCTACACCTTC. Its translation: CASRVRGGYGYTF. The V and J genes are TRBV5-1 and TRBJ1-2; tentative D call: TRBD1 (6 bases). CDR3 size: 13 residues. Germline values: CDR1 SGHRS, CDR2 YFSETQ. V dropped 5 bases and J dropped 4 bases, with 12 bases sitting between them.

The chain has TRBV12-3 or TRBV12-4 and TRBJ2-2, with D unresolved. V was trimmed by 5 bases and J by 11 bases, leaving 9 bases between them. This CDR3 has 11 residues. The CDR3 bases are TGTGCCAGCAGTCCCCGTTCCGAGCTGTTTTTT. Translated, it gives CASSPRSELFF.

The rearrangement uses TRBV11-3 and TRBJ2-1; TRBD2 aligns across 8 bases. Trimming cost V 2 bases and J 5 bases; bases outside gene matches: 5. CDR1 is SGHNT and CDR2 is YENEEA in the germline V gene. This CDR3 has 15 amino acids. The CDR3 nucleotides read TGTGCCAGCAGCTTATCTCCAGCGGGAGACAATGAGCAGTTCTTC. This sequence encodes CASSLSPAGDNEQFF.

This clone was seen a few times. This chain joins TRBV7-9 and TRBJ1-4; 9 bases align to TRBD1. The CDR3 runs 14 residues. The trim removed 7 bases at V and 10 bases at J, leaving 10 bases unmatched. Germline V gene data show CDR1 as SEHNR and CDR2 as FQNEAQ (reference sequence). In nucleotides, the CDR3 is TGTGCCAGCAACTCGGGACAGGGCGAGGGAAAACTGTTTTTT. Its protein product is CASNSGQGEGKLFF.

V is TRBV9 and J is TRBJ2-1; 12 nucleotides match TRBD1. Germline V gives CDR1 SGDLS, CDR2 YYNGEE. The CDR3 has 14 amino acids. V was pared by 3 bases and J by 7 bases, with 2 bases of the junction left unmatched. DNA of the CDR3: TGTGCCAGCAGCGCGGGACAGGGGGCAAATGAGCAGTTCTTC. The encoded protein is CASSAGQGANEQFF.

The chain has TRBV11-2 and TRBJ2-7; no definite D call. Trimming pared 1 base from V and 7 bases from J, leaving 11 bases between. Germline CDR1 reads SGHAT; CDR2 reads FQNNGV. There are 13 residues in the CDR3. CDR3 nucleotides: TGTGCCAGCAGCTTAGTTACTGTTTTGGAGCAGTACTTC. Its protein product is CASSLVTVLEQYF.

The chain joins TRBV30 to TRBJ1-5; possibly TRBD1 for D (6 bases). Germline V CDR1 and CDR2: GTSNPN, SVGIG (reference sequence). This CDR3 is 15 amino acids long. With 2 bases removed from V and 5 bases from J, the gap between germline ends came to 16 bases. CDR3 sequence reads: CAWSRGGAGDQPQHF. The CDR3 nucleotides read TGTGCCTGGAGTAGAGGGGGGGCGGGAGATCAGCCCCAGCATTTT.

This chain connects TRBV29-1 to TRBJ2-7, with a tentative D call TRBD2 (5 bases). Trimming removed 4 bases from V and 3 bases from J, with 10 bases in between. The CDR3 contains 12 residues. Germline lookup yields CDR1 SQVTM and CDR2 ANQGSEA. The CDR3 DNA follows: TGCAGCGTTGGGGGTGAGGGCTACGAGCAGTACTTC. Encoded protein: CSVGGEGYEQYF.

The chain couples TRBV27 to TRBJ2-1, with 9 bases fitting TRBD2. Germline-derived CDR1 and CDR2 are MNHEY and SMNVEV (reference sequence). J lost 3 bases, V lost 2 bases, and 11 bases had no gene match. The CDR3 runs to 18 residues. CDR3 bases: TGTGCCAGCAGTTTAGGGATACCGACTAGCGGATTCTACAATGAGCAGTTCTTC. Its protein is CASSLGIPTSGFYNEQFF.

The chain joins TRBV11-2 to TRBJ2-7; 13 bases align to TRBD2. The CDR3 runs to 15 residues. J was trimmed by 2 bases and V by 3 bases; bases with no gene match: 1. CDR1 is SGHAT, CDR2 FQNNGV, per germline. Here the CDR3 DNA reads TGTGCCAGCAGCTTTGGGACTAGCGGGGCCTACGAGCAGTACTTC. Encoded protein: CASSFGTSGAYEQYF.

The V and J genes are TRBV27 and TRBJ2-7, with D possibly being TRBD2 (6 bases). With 3 bases removed from V and 10 bases from J, the gap between germline ends came to 13 bases. Germline-derived CDR1 and CDR2 are MNHEY and SMNVEV (reference sequence). The CDR3 consists of 12 residues. In DNA form, the CDR3 reads TGTGCCAGCAGTTTTCAGGGACTCGGCCAGTACTTC. This gives the protein CASSFQGLGQYF.

The chain recombines TRBV19 with TRBJ1-5; TRBD1 agrees at 7 bases. After removal of 8 bases from V and 5 bases from J, the junction contained 12 bases not matched to a gene. CDR3 length equals 15 residues. Germline lookup yields CDR1 LNHDA and CDR2 SQIVND (reference sequence). CDR3 sequence reads: CASCDRQGGYQPQHF. CDR3 DNA sequence: TGTGCCAGTTGCGACAGACAGGGAGGATATCAGCCCCAGCATTTT.

The CDR3 loop is CSASLNRVGSETQYF. The CDR3 region has the DNA TGCAGTGCTAGTCTCAACAGGGTTGGCTCCGAGACCCAGTACTTC. V gene TRBV20-1 combines with J gene TRBJ2-5, with D possibly TRBD1 on 6 matching bases. The V gene's germline CDR1 is DFQATT and CDR2 SNEGSKA (reference sequence). V gave up 3 bases and J gave up 5 bases, with 19 bases separating them. This CDR3 spans 15 amino acids.

This clone was counted only a few times. CDR3 DNA: TGTGCCAGCAGCTTAGGGCGCGGGACAGGGTTTGAGAAACTGTTTTTT. Residues: CASSLGRGTGFEKLFF. The J gene is TRBJ1-4, the V gene TRBV11-2; TRBD1 aligns across 9 bases. The germline CDR1 and CDR2 sequences are SGHAT and FQNNGV. The CDR3 covers 16 residues. After removal of 1 base from V and 11 bases from J, the junction contained 11 bases not matched to a gene.

V and J are TRBV25-1 and TRBJ1-4, with 8 bases matching TRBD1. The V and J ends lost 3 bases and 1 base, in that order; junction bases with no gene match: 1. The CDR3 runs 15 residues. Germline-derived CDR1 and CDR2 are MGHDK and SYGVNS. The CDR3 DNA is TGTGCCAGCAGTGACAGGGGGCTAACTAATGAAAAACTGTTTTTT. Amino acids: CASSDRGLTNEKLFF. The variable domain in full, completed from reference TRBV25-1 and TRBJ1-4, reads EADIYQTPRYLVIGTGKKITLECSQTMGHDKMYWYQQDPGMELHLIHYSYGVNSTEKGDLSSESTVSRIRTEHFPLTLESARPSHTSQYLCASSDRGLTNEKLFFGSGTQLSVL.

The chain links TRBV5-1 to TRBJ1-2, with 7 positions matching TRBD1. V shed 2 bases, J shed 4 bases, and the junction held 5 bases outside the gene matches. There are 14 residues in the CDR3. CDR1 SGHRS and CDR2 YFSETQ come from the germline V gene. In nucleotides, the CDR3 is TGCGCCAGCAGCTTTGGGACAGAAACCTATGGCTACACCTTC. It is translated as CASSFGTETYGYTF.

This rearrangement joins TRBV7-2 to TRBJ1-2, with 8 positions matching TRBD1. Germline CDR1 SGHTA, CDR2 FQGNSA. This CDR3 comprises 15 residues. J gave up 0 bases and V 5 bases, and 5 bases lay outside the gene matches. CDR3 amino acids: CASSPDRGANYGYTF. In DNA form, the CDR3 reads TGTGCCAGCAGCCCCGACAGGGGAGCTAACTATGGCTACACCTTC.

This chain uses TRBV4-2 with TRBJ2-5; TRBD1 agrees at 10 bases. The J segment lost 4 bases and the V segment lost 5 bases, leaving 4 bases of the junction unmatched. This CDR3 is built from 14 residues. Per germline, CDR1 LGHNA and CDR2 YNFKEQ. The CDR3 DNA is TGTGCCAGCAGCGGCCGGGACAGGGGAGAGACCCAGTACTTC. Translating gives CASSGRDRGETQYF.

There are a few counts of this clone. This chain links TRBV5-8 with TRBJ1-2; D is possibly TRBD1 (5 bases). CDR1 and CDR2 (germline): SGHTS, YDEGEE. The CDR3 consists of 13 residues. The V end lost 4 bases, the J end lost 6 bases, and 13 bases lay between the germline ends. The CDR3 bases are TGTGCCAGCAGCCGTCAGGGCCAGGATGGCTACACCTTC. This gives the protein CASSRQGQDGYTF.

The table lists this clone with a count of one. The genes are TRBV5-1 and TRBJ1-6; D is perhaps TRBD1 (6 bases). CDR1 is SGHRS, CDR2 YFSETQ, per germline. Trimming took off 2 bases at V and 7 bases at J, with 13 bases between the two ends. The CDR3 is 15 amino acids. CDR3 amino acids: CASSLQGVGNSPLHF. For the CDR3, the DNA is TGCGCCAGCAGCTTACAGGGAGTCGGAAATTCACCCCTCCACTTT.

This rearrangement joins TRBV30 to TRBJ1-4; TRBD1 is a possible D gene (5 bases). This CDR3 comprises 13 residues. Germline CDR1 and CDR2: GTSNPN and SVGIG (reference sequence). Deletions cut 0 bases from V and 8 bases from J, with 10 bases between. Here the CDR3 DNA reads TGTGCCTGGAGTGTACTGGACAAAGAAAAACTGTTTTTT. It codes for CAWSVLDKEKLFF.

The chain has TRBV27 and TRBJ2-2, with 7 bases that match TRBD1. Trimming at V came to 6 bases and at J to 0 bases, leaving 10 bases not matched to a gene. The V gene's germline CDR1 is MNHEY and CDR2 SMNVEV (reference sequence). CDR3 length: 17 residues. CDR3: CASSPGTAKTNTGELFF. As DNA, the CDR3 is TGTGCCAGCAGCCCCGGGACAGCGAAGACGAACACCGGGGAGCTGTTTTTT.

The rearrangement links TRBV6-5 to TRBJ1-1, with 7 positions matching TRBD1. V lost 6 bases and J lost 4; bases outside the gene matches: 8. From germline, CDR1 is MNHEY and CDR2 SVGAGI. The CDR3 totals 14 residues. The CDR3 DNA reads as TGTGCCAGCAGCCTACAGGGGCGAGGCACTGAAGCTTTCTTT. Encoded protein: CASSLQGRGTEAFF.

This clone has only a few counts. This chain connects TRBV29-1 to TRBJ1-5; D unresolved. CDR1 is SQVTM, CDR2 ANQGSEA, per germline. CDR3 length equals 13 residues. Trimming removed 4 bases at V and 4 bases at J, with 11 bases between. CDR3 sequence reads: CSVALEENQPQHF. The CDR3, as DNA: TGCAGCGTTGCCCTGGAGGAAAATCAGCCCCAGCATTTT.

This rearrangement joins TRBV6-5 to TRBJ1-5; 10 bases agree with TRBD1. Trimming at V came to 8 bases and at J to 5 bases, leaving 9 bases not matched to a gene. Germline CDR1 reads MNHEY; CDR2 reads SVGAGI. CDR3 length: 15 amino acids. The CDR3 protein is CASVARDRGYQPQHF. CDR3 DNA: TGTGCCAGCGTCGCCCGGGACAGGGGATATCAGCCCCAGCATTTT.

Here the CDR3 DNA reads TGTGCCATCAGTGAGGGGTCCAGCGGGGGGAAAGAGACCCAGTACTTC. Translating it yields CAISEGSSGGKETQYF. The chain is built from TRBV10-3 and TRBJ2-5, with 9 bases matching TRBD2. Germline values: CDR1 ENHRY, CDR2 SYGVKD. This CDR3 comprises 16 residues. The ends lost 2 bases at V and 3 bases at J; junction bases unmatched: 7.